The 2 T cell receptor beta chains reported below all come from one sample, sequenced in a study of T cell responses to AZD1222 COVID-19 vaccine. TCRdb's table, derived via immunoSEQ multiplex PCR, lists solely in-frame clones and lacks some. The table records 95,000 to 100,000 clones, about nine tenths of them present only once. The input for sequencing was peripheral blood, taken on day 0 of AZD1222 vaccination. The receptors here all came from an adult in good health.

In nucleotides, the CDR3 is TGTGCCAGCAGCATACAGGGTTTAGAAACAGATACGCAGTATTTT. It yields the protein CASSIQGLETDTQYF. This chain links TRBV21-1 with TRBJ2-3; the table's D call of TRBD1 was not tested on the DNA. TRBV21-1 is flagged as a pseudogene. The CDR3 sequence is 15 residues long.

This clone came up once. The rearrangement links TRBV21-1 to TRBJ1-6. TRBV21-1 is termed a pseudogene. The length of the CDR3 is 16 residues. The CDR3 sequence is CASCGVRRGDNSPLHF. DNA of the CDR3: TGTGCCAGCTGCGGCGTTCGGCGGGGAGATAATTCACCCCTCCACTTT.